A selection of T cell receptor beta chains follows, all from one sample in a study of cytomegalovirus exposure and HLA in healthy donors. The repertoire was sequenced with immunoSEQ multiplex PCR; TCRdb's copy has only in-frame clones and lacks some. The sample contains over 150,000 clones, roughly four fifths of which appear only once. Sequencing used PBMCs. The receptors derive from a man aged 50-59 years in good health and CMV-seropositive. Each CDR3 is given with its conserved first and last residue. The order of the fields is clone size, D gene, V gene, J gene, CDR3 DNA, CDR3 protein. A D gene is named only where the DNA matches it firmly. Clone size is shown for a subset of rows, as once, few, many or a class of expanded clone.

NA	NA	TRBV28	TRBJ2-7	TGTGCCAGCAGTTTTTACTACGAGCAGTACTTC	CASSFYYEQYF
NA	NA	TRBV2	TRBJ2-5	TGTGCCAGCAGTGAAGGAGGCGGCGGGGAGACCCAGTACTTC	CASSEGGGGETQYF
NA	NA	TRBV5-5	TRBJ1-2	TGTGCCAGCAGCCCGGGACAAATTGGCTACACCTTC	CASSPGQIGYTF
NA	NA	TRBV6-5	TRBJ2-7	TGTGCCAGCAGTTTGAGGGACAAGCACTACGAGCAGTACTTC	CASSLRDKHYEQYF
NA	TRBD2	TRBV7-2	TRBJ2-4	TGTGCCAGCAGCTTAACCGGGACTAGCGGGAGCATTCAGTACTTC	CASSLTGTSGSIQYF
NA	NA	TRBV19	TRBJ1-5	TGTGCCAGTAGTGCGCAGGGTTTCCCTCAGCCCCAGCATTTT	CASSAQGFPQPQHF
NA	TRBD2	TRBV6-1	TRBJ2-1	TGTGCCAGCACCCCCGGACTAGCGGGAAGGGATGAGCAGTTCTTC	CASTPGLAGRDEQFF
NA	TRBD2	TRBV10-2	TRBJ2-5	TGCGCCAGCAGTGAGACTAGCGGGAGGCGAAGGGGGACCCAGTACTTC	CASSETSGRRRGTQYF
NA	TRBD1	TRBV15	TRBJ1-5	TGTGCCACCAGCAGAGGAGGACAGGGCCAGCCCCAGCATTTT	CATSRGGQGQPQHF
NA	NA	TRBV28	TRBJ2-6	TGTGCCAGCAGTTTCTACAGGAGCGCTGGGGCCAACGTCCTGACTTTC	CASSFYRSAGANVLTF
NA	NA	TRBV2	TRBJ1-1	TGTGCCAGCAGTGTTCGGGGGGGCGCGGATATGAACACTGAAGCTTTCTTT	CASSVRGGADMNTEAFF
NA	NA	TRBV4-3	TRBJ1-6	TGCGCCAGCAGCCAAGTAAGGGAGACCAATTCACCCCTCCACTTT	CASSQVRETNSPLHF
NA	NA	TRBV11-2	TRBJ1-5	TGTGCCAGCAGCTTTGGCAGGGGAGGCAATCAGCCCCAGCATTTT	CASSFGRGGNQPQHF
NA	TRBD1	TRBV28	TRBJ2-1	TGTGCCAGCAGTTTAGTTCGGAAAGGGGGCCTAAGCTCCTACAATGAGCAGTTCTTC	CASSLVRKGGLSSYNEQFF
NA	NA	TRBV29-1	TRBJ2-5	TGCAGCGTTGTTCGGACTGATAAGGAGACCCAGTACTTC	CSVVRTDKETQYF
NA	TRBD1	TRBV5-1	TRBJ2-2	TGCGCCAGCAGCTTGGTAGAGGACAGGTTCTACGGCGGGGAGCTGTTTTTT	CASSLVEDRFYGGELFF
NA	TRBD1	TRBV5-4	TRBJ2-3	TGTGCCAGCAGCAGGGACAGGGGCACAGATACGCAGTATTTT	CASSRDRGTDTQYF
NA	NA	TRBV10-3	TRBJ1-2	TGTGCCATCAGCGACACCTATGGCTACACCTTC	CAISDTYGYTF
NA	NA	TRBV28	TRBJ1-5	TGTGCCAGCAGTTCCACAGGAGGGAATCAGCCCCAGCATTTT	CASSSTGGNQPQHF
NA	NA	TRBV2	TRBJ1-6	TGTGCCAGCAGTGAAGGGACATCGAGCTCCTATAATTCACCCCTCCACTTT	CASSEGTSSSYNSPLHF
NA	NA	TRBV2	TRBJ2-7	TGTGCCAGCAGTGCATTAACTTTTTACGGGACTGAATCCTACGAGCAGTACTTC	CASSALTFYGTESYEQYF
few	NA	TRBV29-1	TRBJ2-3	TGCAGCGTTGCTCCGGCGGGGATAAGCGCAGATACGCAGTATTTT	CSVAPAGISADTQYF
NA	NA	TRBV18	TRBJ2-7	TGTGCCAGCTCACCAGGGGCGTCAGGGGCATCCTACGAGCAGTACTTC	CASSPGASGASYEQYF
NA	TRBD1	TRBV28	TRBJ2-5	TGTGCCAGCAGTTTATATCGACAGGGGTCAGGGAAGACCCAGTACTTC	CASSLYRQGSGKTQYF